The T cell receptor (beta chain) described here comes from a study of cytomegalovirus exposure and HLA in healthy donors. Study-wide points: Earlier results showed most TCR beta V segments being productive about 87% or about 30% of the time. Most likely, a cluster of highly shared sequence variants arose as a sequencing artifact.

A note on this clone: As yet, its antigen is unknown.

The PCR had 60 Vbeta and 13 Jbeta primers. TCRdb's table, derived via immunoSEQ multiplex PCR, lists solely in-frame clones and lacks some. The specimen's table records 180,000 or so clones. The ends were cut back, 0 bases at V and 2 bases at J, with 14 bases in the middle. CDR3 length equals 17 residues. The V gene's germline CDR1 is SEHNR and CDR2 FQNEAQ (reference sequence). What was sequenced was PBMCs. This sequence originates from a woman aged 18-29 years in good health and CMV-seropositive. This sequence joins TRBV7-9 and TRBJ1-3; D gene unclear. The CDR3 loop reads CASSLASVTAAGNTIYF. The CDR3 nucleotides are TGTGCCAGCAGCTTAGCGTCGGTCACCGCTGCTGGAAACACCATATATTTT.